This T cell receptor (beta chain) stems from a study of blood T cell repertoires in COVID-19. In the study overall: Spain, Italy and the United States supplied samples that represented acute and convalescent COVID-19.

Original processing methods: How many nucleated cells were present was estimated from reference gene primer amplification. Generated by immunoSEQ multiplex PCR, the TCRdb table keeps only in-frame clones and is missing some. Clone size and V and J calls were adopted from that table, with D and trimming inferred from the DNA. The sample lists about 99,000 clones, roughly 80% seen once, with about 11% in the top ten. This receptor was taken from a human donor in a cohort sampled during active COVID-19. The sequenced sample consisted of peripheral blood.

The CDR3 bases are TGTGCCAGCACCGGGACAGGGACGAACACCATATATTTT. Translation gives CASTGTGTNTIYF. This sequence joins TRBV2 and TRBJ1-3; 9 bases line up with TRBD1. CDR3 length equals 13 residues. J was trimmed by 7 bases and V by 7 bases; bases with no gene match: 5. Germline values: CDR1 SNHLY, CDR2 FYNNEI.